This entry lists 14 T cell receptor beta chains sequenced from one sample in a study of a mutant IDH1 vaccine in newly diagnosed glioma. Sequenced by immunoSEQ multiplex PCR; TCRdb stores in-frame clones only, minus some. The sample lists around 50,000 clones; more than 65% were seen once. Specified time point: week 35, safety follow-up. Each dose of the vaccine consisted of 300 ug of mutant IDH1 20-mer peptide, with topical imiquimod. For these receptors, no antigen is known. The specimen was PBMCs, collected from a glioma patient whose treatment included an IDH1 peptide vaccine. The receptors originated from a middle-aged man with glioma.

Here the CDR3 reads CASSTRGNGESPLHF. The CDR3, as DNA: TGTGCCAGCTCAACCAGGGGTAACGGGGAGTCACCCCTCCACTTT. The J gene is TRBJ1-6, the V gene TRBV18; D may be TRBD1 (6 bases). Germline CDR1 is KGHSH and CDR2 is LQKENI. This CDR3 contains 15 residues. Between the trimmed V and J ends, which lost 5 bases and 10 bases, there was a span of 18 bases.

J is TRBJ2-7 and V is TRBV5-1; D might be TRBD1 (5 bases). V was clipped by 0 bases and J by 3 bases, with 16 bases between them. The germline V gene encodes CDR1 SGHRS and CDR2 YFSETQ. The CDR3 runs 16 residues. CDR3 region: CASSLGPPSQGYEQYF. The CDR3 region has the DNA TGCGCCAGCAGCTTGGGCCCCCCTTCCCAGGGCTACGAGCAGTACTTC. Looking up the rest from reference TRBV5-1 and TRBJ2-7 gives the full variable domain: KAGVTQTPRYLIKTRGQQVTLSCSPISGHRSVSWYQQTPGQGLQFLFEYFSETQRNKGNFPGRFSGRQFSNSRSEMNVSTLELGDSALYLCASSLGPPSQGYEQYFGPGTRLTVT.

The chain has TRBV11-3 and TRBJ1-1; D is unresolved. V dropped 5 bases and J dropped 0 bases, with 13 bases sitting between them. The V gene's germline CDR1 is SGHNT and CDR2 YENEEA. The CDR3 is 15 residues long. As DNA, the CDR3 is TGTGCCAGCAGCCCCGGACGGAGATTGAACACTGAAGCTTTCTTT. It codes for CASSPGRRLNTEAFF.

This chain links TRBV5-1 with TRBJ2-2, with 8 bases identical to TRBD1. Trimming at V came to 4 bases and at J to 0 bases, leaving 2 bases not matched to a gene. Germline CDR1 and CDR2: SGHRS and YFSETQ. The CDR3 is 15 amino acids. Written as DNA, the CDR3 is TGCGCCAGCAGCACGGGACAGGCGAACACCGGGGAGCTGTTTTTT. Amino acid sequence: CASSTGQANTGELFF.

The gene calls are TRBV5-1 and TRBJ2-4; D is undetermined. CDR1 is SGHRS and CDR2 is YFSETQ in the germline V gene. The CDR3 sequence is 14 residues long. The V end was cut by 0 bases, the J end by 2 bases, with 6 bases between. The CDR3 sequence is CASSLDVTKNIQYF. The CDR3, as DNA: TGCGCCAGCAGCTTGGACGTAACCAAAAACATTCAGTACTTC.

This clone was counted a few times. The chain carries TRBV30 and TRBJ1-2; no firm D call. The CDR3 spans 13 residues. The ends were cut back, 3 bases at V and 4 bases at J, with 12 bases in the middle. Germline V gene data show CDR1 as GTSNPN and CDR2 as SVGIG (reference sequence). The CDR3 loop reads CAWSIQSTYGYTF. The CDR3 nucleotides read TGTGCCTGGAGCATACAGAGTACCTATGGCTACACCTTC.

The DNA for the CDR3 is TGTGCCAGCAACCCCGGGACAGGGGGGACTGAAGCTTTCTTT. It codes for CASNPGTGGTEAFF. This chain uses TRBV6-6 with TRBJ1-1; TRBD1 matches at 11 bases. Germline V gene lookup returns CDR1 MNHNY and CDR2 SVGAGI (reference sequence). Trimming took 7 bases from V and 5 from J; bases not matched to a gene: 6. The CDR3 extends over 14 amino acids.

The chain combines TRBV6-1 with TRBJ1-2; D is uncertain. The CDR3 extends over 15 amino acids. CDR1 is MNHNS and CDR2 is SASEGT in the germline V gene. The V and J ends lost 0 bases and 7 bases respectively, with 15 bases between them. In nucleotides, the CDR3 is TGTGCCAGCAGTGAAGCGGGAGGGCCTAGACGTGGCTACACCTTC. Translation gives CASSEAGGPRRGYTF.

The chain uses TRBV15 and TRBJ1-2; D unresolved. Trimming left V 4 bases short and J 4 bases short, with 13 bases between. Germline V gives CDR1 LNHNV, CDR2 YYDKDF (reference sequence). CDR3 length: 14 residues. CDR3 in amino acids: CATSKDARLYGYTF. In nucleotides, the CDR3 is TGTGCCACCAGCAAAGACGCACGGCTCTATGGCTACACCTTC.

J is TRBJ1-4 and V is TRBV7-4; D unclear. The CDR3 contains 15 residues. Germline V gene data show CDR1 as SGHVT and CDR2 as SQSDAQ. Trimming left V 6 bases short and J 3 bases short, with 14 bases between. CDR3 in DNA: TGTGCCAGCAGTTCATGTGGGGTAGCTAATGAAAAACTGTTTTTT. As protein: CASSSCGVANEKLFF.

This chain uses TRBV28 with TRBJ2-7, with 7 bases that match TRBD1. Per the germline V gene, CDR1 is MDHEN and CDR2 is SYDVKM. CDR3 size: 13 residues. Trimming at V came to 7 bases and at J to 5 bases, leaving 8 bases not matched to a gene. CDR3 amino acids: CASTEGQRDEQYF. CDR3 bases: TGTGCCAGCACCGAGGGACAGAGAGACGAGCAGTACTTC.

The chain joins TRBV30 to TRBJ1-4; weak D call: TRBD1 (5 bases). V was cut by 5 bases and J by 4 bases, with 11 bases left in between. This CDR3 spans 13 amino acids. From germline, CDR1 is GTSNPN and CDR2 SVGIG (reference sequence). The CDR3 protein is CAWSGGFNEKLFF. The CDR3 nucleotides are TGTGCCTGGTCGGGGGGGTTTAATGAAAAACTGTTTTTT.

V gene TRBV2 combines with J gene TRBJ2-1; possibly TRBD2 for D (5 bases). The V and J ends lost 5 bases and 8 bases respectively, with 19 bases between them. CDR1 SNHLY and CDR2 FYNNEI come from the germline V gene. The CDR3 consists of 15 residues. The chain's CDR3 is CASSRGPRGGDEQFF. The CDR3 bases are TGTGCCAGCAGTAGAGGCCCCCGGGGTGGCGATGAGCAGTTCTTC.

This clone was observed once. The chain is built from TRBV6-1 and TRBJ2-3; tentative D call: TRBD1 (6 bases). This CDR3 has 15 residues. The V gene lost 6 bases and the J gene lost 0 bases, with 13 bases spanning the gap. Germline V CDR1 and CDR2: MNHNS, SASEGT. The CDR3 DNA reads TGTGCCAGCAGACAACAGGGCAGGAGCACAGATACGCAGTATTTT. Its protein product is CASRQQGRSTDTQYF.